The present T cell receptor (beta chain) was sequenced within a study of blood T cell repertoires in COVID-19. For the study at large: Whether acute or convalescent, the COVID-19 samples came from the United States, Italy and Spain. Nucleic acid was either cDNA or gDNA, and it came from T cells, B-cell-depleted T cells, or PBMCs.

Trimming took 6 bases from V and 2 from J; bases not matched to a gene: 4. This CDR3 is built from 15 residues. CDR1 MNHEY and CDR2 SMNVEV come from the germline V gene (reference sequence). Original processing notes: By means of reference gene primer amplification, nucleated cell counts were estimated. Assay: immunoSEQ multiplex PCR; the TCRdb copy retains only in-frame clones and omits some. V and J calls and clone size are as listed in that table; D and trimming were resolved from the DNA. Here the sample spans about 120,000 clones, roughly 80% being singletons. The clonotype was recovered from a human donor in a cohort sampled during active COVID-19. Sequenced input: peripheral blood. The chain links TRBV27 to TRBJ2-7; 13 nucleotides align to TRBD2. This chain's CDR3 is CASRVLAGGPYEQYF. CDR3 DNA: TGTGCCAGCAGGGTACTAGCGGGGGGGCCCTACGAGCAGTACTTC.